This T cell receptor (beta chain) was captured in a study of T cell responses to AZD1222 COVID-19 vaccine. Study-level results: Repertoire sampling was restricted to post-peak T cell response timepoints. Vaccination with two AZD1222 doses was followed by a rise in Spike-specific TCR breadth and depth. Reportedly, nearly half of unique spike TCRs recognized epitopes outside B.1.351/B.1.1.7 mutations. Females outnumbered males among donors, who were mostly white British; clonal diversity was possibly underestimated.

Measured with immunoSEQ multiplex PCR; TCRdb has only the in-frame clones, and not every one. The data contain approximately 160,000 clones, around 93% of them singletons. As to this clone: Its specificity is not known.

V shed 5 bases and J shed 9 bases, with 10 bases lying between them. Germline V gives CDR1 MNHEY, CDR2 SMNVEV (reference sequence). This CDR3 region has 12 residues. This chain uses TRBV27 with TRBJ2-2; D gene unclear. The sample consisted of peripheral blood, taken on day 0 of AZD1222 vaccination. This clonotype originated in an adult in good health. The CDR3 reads CASSPTGRELFF. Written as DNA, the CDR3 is TGTGCCAGCAGTCCTACTGGCCGGGAGCTGTTTTTT.